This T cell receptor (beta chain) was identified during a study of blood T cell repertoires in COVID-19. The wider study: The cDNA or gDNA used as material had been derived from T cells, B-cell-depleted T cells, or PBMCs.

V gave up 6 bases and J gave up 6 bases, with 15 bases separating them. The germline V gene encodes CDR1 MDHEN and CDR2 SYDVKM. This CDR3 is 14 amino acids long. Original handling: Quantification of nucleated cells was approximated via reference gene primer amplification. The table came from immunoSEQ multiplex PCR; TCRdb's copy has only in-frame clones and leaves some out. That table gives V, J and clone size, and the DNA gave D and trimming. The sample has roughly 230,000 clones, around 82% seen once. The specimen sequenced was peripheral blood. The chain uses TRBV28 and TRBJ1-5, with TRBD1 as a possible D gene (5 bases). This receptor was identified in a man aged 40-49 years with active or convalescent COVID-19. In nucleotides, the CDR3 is TGTGCCAGCAGGACCCCCGGGGGGTTTCAGCCCCAGCATTTT. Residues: CASRTPGGFQPQHF.